A single T cell receptor beta chain is shown here with its context. This clone was seen only a few times. Its target antigen remains unknown. Per-base quality was not reported, and no clone a single base away is much larger than it. To prepare the library, the immunoSEQ multiplex PCR assay was applied. The multiplex PCR relied on a mix of 60 forward primers for TCR Vbeta segments and 13 reverse primers for TCR Jbeta segments. The CDR3 region of rearranged TCR beta genes was amplified from genomic DNA by a multiplex PCR assay. Amplified TCR beta libraries were sequenced as 87-base-pair reads on the Illumina HiSeq System. Per the authors' processing: A later analysis counted approximately 84 million unique TCR beta chains across the 550 to 800 repertoires, and 9 million to 14 million of these chains were shared by at least two donors. To remove PCR and sequencing errors, raw reads were error-corrected and collapsed into unique sequences using a nearest-neighbor algorithm that merged closely related sequences. To assign V, D and J gene segments, CDR3 sequences were aligned to IMGT reference sequences. For a sequence to be retained, a match of at least six nucleotides was required to both a V gene segment and a J gene segment. Rearrangements were classified as productive when the CDR3 lacked stop codons and remained in frame with V and J, and all other rearrangements were classified as non-productive. CDR3 was defined according to IMGT convention as the region running from the second conserved V-encoded cysteine to the conserved J-encoded phenylalanine. The earlier analysis of more than 450 of the donors excluded sequences that lacked an unambiguous match to a single V gene segment. An earlier analysis of approximately 590 of the donors classified V segments as functional when productive rearrangements were above 56.7% and as segregating when the standard deviation between donors was above 5%. To diagnose cytomegalovirus status from the catalog of TCR beta chain sequences, a statistical classification framework was built. In a later analysis, TCR nucleotide sequences were compared against IMGT/GENE-DB human TR gene sequences so that V and J genes could be assigned. In a later analysis, CDR3 sequences and most-parsimonious VDJ recombination scenarios were assigned using the TCRdist pipeline. In a later analysis, every TCR beta chain was defined by the combination of its CDR3 amino acid sequence and its V-gene family, and reads without a unique V-gene family were dropped. As a way to deal with suspected cross-contamination and a sequencing artifact, a later analysis dropped 450 to 600 nucleotide sequences that were highly shared and had low generation probability. In a later analysis, a clonal expansion index for each public chain was calculated from normalized within-repertoire ranks of inferred template counts. In a later analysis, generation probabilities were computed with a VDJ recombination model fitted to out-of-frame rearrangements, and the resulting probabilities were checked against IGoR. In a later analysis, hypergeometric tests were used to score TCR-TCR, TCR-HLA and TCR-CMV co-occurrence, with a repertoire-size bias correction applied to TCR pairs. In a later analysis, false discovery rates were estimated by permuting HLA or CMV assignments 20 times. In a later analysis, co-occurring TCRs were grouped using DBSCAN, with TCRdist sequence similarity added in when clustering inside HLA-allele-positive subsets. Co-occurrence clustering excluded repertoires with fewer than 30,000 or more than 120,000 public chains, plus five with anomalous nucleotide sharing. Not all clones reach the TCRdb copy of this immuneACCESS table, which keeps in-frame sequences only. Checked studies attribute under half of the gap to unresolved V genes and leave the rest unexplained. V and J calls and clone size are copied from that table; D and trimming were computed from the DNA. For this sample the table gives 130,000 or so clones, of which around 77% were detected only once. The ten largest clones capture 0.8% to 0.95% of the sample.

The data originate from a study of cytomegalovirus exposure and HLA in healthy donors (dated by TCRdb to the late 2010s). For context, the study as a whole: An earlier analysis of 550 to 700 of the donors reported roughly 270 Gb of sequence data and about 100 million unique TCR beta sequences from 150 million to 200 million T cells. Rather than using new phenotypic data, the later analysis identified candidate immune exposures from TCR beta sequences and from how often those sequences occurred across donors. A later analysis re-examined previously published TCR beta repertoires from over 500 donors and added high-resolution HLA genotyping to investigate patterns of TCR occurrence. In a later genetic analysis, genome-wide SNP genotypes for about 55% of the 666 donors were used, and that subset was treated as a discovery cohort. Among 300 to 450 genotyped donors of the cohort, an average of approximately 240,000 unique TCR beta nucleotide sequences were sequenced per donor, roughly 20% of them non-productive. Every repertoire in the discovery cohort had been generated on one and the same sequencing platform. The number of donors typed differed by locus, with about 629-630 for A, B, C, DRB1 and DQB1, 522 for DQA1, about 610 for DPA1, and 472 for DPB1. Because of strong linkage in the cohort, five DR-DQ haplotypes were treated as single units for association and clustering. To predict cytomegalovirus infection status, the study brought together high-throughput TCR immunosequencing, statistical association of individual TCRs with disease status, and machine learning. About 310 gigabases of sequencing data and approximately 85 million unique TCR sequences were included in an early release covering around 600 HLA-typed donors. The genetic ancestry cluster associated with self-reported Caucasian donors included about 84% of the 398 genotyped donors. The T cell repertoires of around 730 subjects were profiled by immunosequencing and related to cytomegalovirus serostatus. An earlier analysis of several hundred of the donors applied high-throughput TCR beta sequencing to assess whether each TCR beta V gene segment acted as functional or pseudogenic. Donor age, sex, ethnicity and CMV serostatus were compiled alongside the repertoire data. In addition to the first cohort of roughly 700 subjects, a separate validation cohort of about 120 different subjects was used. The study aimed to test whether cataloging public T cell receptors could reveal signatures of past pathogen exposure. Class I and class II HLA loci were covered by the typing at four-digit resolution. Points the paper makes about the study in general: A later analysis associated about 18,000 TCR beta sequences with specific HLA alleles at a false discovery rate of 0.05. In an earlier analysis of 450 to 750 of the donors, most TCR beta V segments appeared in productive rearrangements about 87% or about 30% of the time, broadly matching IMGT annotations. Three of the identified cytomegalovirus-associated TCR beta chains were confirmed in vitro to be specific for cytomegalovirus antigens. The classifier was reported to diagnose cytomegalovirus status with high specificity and sensitivity in both the original and validation cohorts. A further reported finding was that TCR beta sequences accurately predicted the HLA-A and HLA-B alleles for most subjects in the first cohort. Strong co-occurrence of HLA alleles, especially DR and DQ, made assigning TCR associations to individual alleles difficult. V-gene and J-gene trimming of TCR beta chains was associated with a missense DCLRE1C variant in a later genetic analysis, and the association was replicated in an independent cohort. Linkage disequilibrium might explain the correlated functional status among segregating V segments, but an unknown experimental factor could not be ruled out. While some public TCRs were present in many individuals, most TCR sequences turned up only very rarely across donors. This cohort had only TCR beta chains sequenced, and the lack of alpha or paired-chain data limited which features could be detected. Presence/absence analyses assumed roughly uniform sequencing depth across donors, an assumption that may not hold. According to a later genetic analysis, donors in an Asian-associated ancestry cluster had fewer N-insertions in productive TCRs than the approximately 650-donor mean. For the cohort, immune exposure information was limited to CMV serostatus. The authors suggested that the approach could potentially be extended to other disease states and immunological phenotypes. According to a later analysis, most CMV-associated TCR beta chains appeared to be HLA-restricted, and the HLA associations seemed to be driven largely by CMV exposure. A later analysis found that HLA-associated TCR beta chains were more clonally expanded and had lower generation probabilities than equally common non-associated chains. Because HLA typing was unavailable for some donors at each locus, only the typed subset was used in association tests. The earlier analysis of almost 600 of the donors excluded about 16 rarely observed V segments, including chromosome 9 orphons, because counts were too low. A later analysis found that TCR association rates varied across HLA loci, with DRB1 alleles showing the most associated TCRs and HLA-C alleles the fewest. A total of 150 or so TCR beta chains were listed by the study as associated with cytomegalovirus. A cluster of highly shared sequence variants was judged likely to represent a technical artifact of the sequencing pipeline. A later analysis reported that several top co-occurrence clusters appeared linked to parvovirus B19, influenza, CMV and Epstein-Barr virus. Some IMGT-functional V segments, including TRBV6-2 and TRBV6-3, could not be distinguished by the 87-base-pair reads and were therefore excluded.

The cohort was made up of several hundred healthy bone marrow donors. At the time of sampling, every cohort member was nominally healthy, though immune exposures that went unrecorded were likely present. The donor tested CMV seronegative and was one of the 352 seronegative cohort members. A peripheral blood sample was collected from each donor, and TCR beta sequencing was performed on peripheral blood mononuclear cells. The Qiagen DNeasy Blood Extraction Kit was used to extract genomic DNA from the blood cell samples. Cut back by 2 bases and 6 bases, the V and J ends lie 17 bases apart. CDR1 and CDR2, looked up from the germline V gene, are MDHEN and SYDVKM. The CDR3 covers 16 residues, taking in both the cysteine and the phenylalanine. Left in the record is the CDR3 DNA by itself, 48 bases read in frame from the first base.

The sequence was collected from a woman aged 55-69 years in good health and CMV-seronegative. The sequencing input was PBMCs. The V and J genes are TRBV28 and TRBJ1-5; TRBD1 is a possible D gene, resting on 5 matching bases. The DNA is TGTGCCAGCAGTTTAGCGGCAGGGAGGAGCGGTCAGCCCCAGCATTTT. It translates to CASSLAAGRSGQPQHF. The reference TRBV28 and TRBJ1-5 proteins fill in what lies around the CDR3, so the full variable domain reads DVKVTQSSRYLVKRTGEKVFLECVQDMDHENMFWYRQDPGLGLRLIYFSYDVKMKEKGDIPEGYSVSREKKERFSLILESASTNQTSMYLCASSLAAGRSGQPQHFGDGTRLSIL.